The text below deals with one T cell receptor beta chain. Its matching antigen is unknown. TCRdb's table, derived via immunoSEQ multiplex PCR, lists solely in-frame clones and lacks some. The top ten clones hold about 33% of a sample with about 690,000 clones, less than 95% of them seen once. The V gene end was trimmed by 6 bases and the J gene end by 2 bases; junction bases not matched to a gene: 9. In germline, CDR1 is MNHEY, CDR2 SVGAGI. CDR3 length: 15 residues. The data are from a study of shared clonotypes between healthy human individuals. Study-level results: Compared with clonotypes that all four donors shared, non-shared clonotypes had lower generation probabilities.

Every donor, a Caucasian adult, lived in Nashville, Tennessee. Specimen: memory CD8+ T cells from PBMCs. The subset was: CD45RO+ cells pooled with CCR7-negative TemRA cells. The receptor's source is a man younger than 35 in good health. Some clones in this sample may be carry-over from other donors' samples. The chain links TRBV6-5 to TRBJ2-7; 8 bases fit TRBD2. The CDR3 nucleotides read TGTGCCAGCAGACCTCTATCGGGAGGGCCCTACGAGCAGTACTTC. It yields the protein CASRPLSGGPYEQYF.